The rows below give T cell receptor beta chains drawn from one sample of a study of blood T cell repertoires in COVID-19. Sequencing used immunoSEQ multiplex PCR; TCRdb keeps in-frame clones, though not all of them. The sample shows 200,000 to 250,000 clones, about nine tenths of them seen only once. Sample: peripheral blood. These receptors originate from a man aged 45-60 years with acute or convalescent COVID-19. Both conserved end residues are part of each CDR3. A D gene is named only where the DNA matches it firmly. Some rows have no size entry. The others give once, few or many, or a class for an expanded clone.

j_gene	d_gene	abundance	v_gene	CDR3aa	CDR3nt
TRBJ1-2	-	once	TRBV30	CAWSATVNYGYTF	TGTGCCTGGAGTGCCACAGTTAACTATGGCTACACCTTC
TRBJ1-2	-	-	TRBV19	CASSGGQNYGYTF	TGTGCCAGTAGTGGTGGGCAGAACTATGGCTACACCTTC
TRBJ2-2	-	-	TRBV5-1	CASSLGQVGNTGELFF	TGCGCCAGCAGCTTGGGGCAGGTGGGGAACACCGGGGAGCTGTTTTTT
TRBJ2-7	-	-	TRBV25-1	CASSELGQAKNEQYF	TGTGCCAGCAGTGAATTGGGGCAGGCTAAGAACGAGCAGTACTTC
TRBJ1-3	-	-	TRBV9	CASSVSLPSGNTIYF	TGTGCCAGCAGCGTTTCACTCCCCTCTGGAAACACCATATATTTT
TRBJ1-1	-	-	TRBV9	CASSVGQGGGNTEAFF	TGTGCCAGCAGCGTAGGTCAGGGAGGAGGTAACACTGAAGCTTTCTTT
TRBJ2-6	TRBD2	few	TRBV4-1	CASSQDPHSGASGANVLTF	TGCGCCAGCAGCCAAGACCCACATAGCGGGGCCTCTGGGGCCAACGTCCTGACTTTC
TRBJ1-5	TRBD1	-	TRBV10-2	CASSDGQGRNQPQHF	TGCGCCAGCAGTGACGGACAGGGGCGAAATCAGCCCCAGCATTTT
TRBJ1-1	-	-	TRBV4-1	CASSQEGGARAFF	TGCGCCAGCAGCCAAGAAGGGGGGGCGAGGGCTTTCTTT
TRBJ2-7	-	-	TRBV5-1	CASSLEGDRQYF	TGCGCCAGCAGCTTGGAGGGAGATCGGCAGTACTTC
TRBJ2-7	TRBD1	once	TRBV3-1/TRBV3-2	CASSPTGTGGYEQYF	TGTGCCAGCAGCCCAACCGGGACAGGGGGCTACGAGCAGTACTTC
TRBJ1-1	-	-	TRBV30	CAWSSRGGNTEAFF	TGTGCCTGGAGCTCAAGAGGGGGGAACACTGAAGCTTTCTTT
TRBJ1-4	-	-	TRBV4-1	CASSLATGAGWGEKLFF	TGCGCCAGCAGCCTGGCGACGGGCGCAGGGTGGGGTGAAAAACTGTTTTTT
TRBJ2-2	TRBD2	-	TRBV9	CASSVGGGNTGELFF	TGTGCCAGCAGCGTAGGCGGGGGAAACACCGGGGAGCTGTTTTTT
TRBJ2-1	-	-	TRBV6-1	CASSVRSGSVTYNEQFF	TGTGCCAGCAGTGTACGCTCGGGGTCGGTAACCTACAATGAGCAGTTCTTC
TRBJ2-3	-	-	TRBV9	CASSVESPDTQYF	TGTGCCAGCAGCGTAGAAAGCCCCGATACGCAGTATTTT
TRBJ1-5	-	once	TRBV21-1	CASSKDGQGHAF	TGTGCCAGCAGCAAAGATGGGCAGGGGCATGCGTTT
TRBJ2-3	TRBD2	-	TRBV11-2	CASSPWTSATDTQYF	TGTGCCAGCAGCCCCTGGACTAGCGCCACAGATACGCAGTATTTT
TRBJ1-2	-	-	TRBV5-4	CASSLASRAYGYTF	TGTGCCAGCAGCTTGGCGTCCCGAGCCTATGGCTACACCTTC
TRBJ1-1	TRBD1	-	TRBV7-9	CASSPSTGVAEAFF	TGTGCCAGCAGCCCGTCTACAGGGGTAGCTGAAGCTTTCTTT
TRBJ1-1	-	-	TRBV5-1	CASSRLGGTNTEAFF	TGCGCCAGCAGCCGCTTGGGAGGGACGAACACTGAAGCTTTCTTT
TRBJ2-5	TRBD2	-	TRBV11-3	CASSLSGGRETQYF	TGTGCCAGCAGCTTATCGGGGGGTCGGGAGACCCAGTACTTC
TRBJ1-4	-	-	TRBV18	CASSPFSDPGGEKLFF	TGTGCCAGCTCACCTTTTTCGGATCCTGGGGGCGAAAAACTGTTTTTT
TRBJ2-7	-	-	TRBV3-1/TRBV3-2	CASARAGEQYF	TGTGCCAGCGCCAGGGCCGGGGAGCAGTACTTC
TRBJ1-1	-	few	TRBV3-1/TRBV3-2	CASSRVGGRNTEAFF	TGTGCCAGCAGCCGGGTAGGGGGTCGGAACACTGAAGCTTTCTTT
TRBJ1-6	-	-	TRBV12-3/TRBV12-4	CASTDSYSPLHF	TGTGCCAGCACCGACAGCTACTCACCCCTCCACTTT
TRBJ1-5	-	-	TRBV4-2	CASSQSDSNSNQPQHF	TGTGCCAGCAGCCAATCGGACTCAAATAGCAATCAGCCCCAGCATTTT
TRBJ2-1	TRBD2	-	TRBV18	CASSPSGGTYNEQFF	TGTGCCAGCTCACCAAGCGGGGGGACGTACAATGAGCAGTTCTTC
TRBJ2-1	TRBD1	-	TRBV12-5	CASGSQDRGRFAEQFF	TGTGCTAGTGGTTCCCAGGACAGGGGGCGGTTTGCTGAGCAGTTCTTC
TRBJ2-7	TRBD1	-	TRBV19	CASSAGTGGGEQYF	TGTGCCAGTAGTGCCGGGACAGGGGGGGGCGAGCAGTACTTC
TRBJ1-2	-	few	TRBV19	CASRRALEDGYTF	TGTGCCAGTAGGAGGGCATTGGAGGATGGCTACACCTTC
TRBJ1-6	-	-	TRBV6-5	CASREDGSNNSPLHF	TGTGCCAGCAGGGAGGATGGGTCTAATAATTCACCCCTCCACTTT
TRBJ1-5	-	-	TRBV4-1	CASSPREGNQPQHF	TGCGCCAGCAGCCCCCGGGAAGGGAATCAGCCCCAGCATTTT
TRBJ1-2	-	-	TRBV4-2	CASSQDRGAGRGYTF	TGTGCCAGCAGCCAAGACCGCGGGGCCGGCAGGGGCTACACCTTC
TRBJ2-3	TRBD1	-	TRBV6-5	CASSYGQGKATDTQYF	TGTGCCAGCAGTTACGGACAGGGGAAAGCCACAGATACGCAGTATTTT
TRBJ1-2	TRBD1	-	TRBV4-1	CASSPRDSYGYTF	TGCGCCAGCAGCCCTCGGGACAGCTATGGCTACACCTTC
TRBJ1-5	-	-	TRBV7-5	CVTQMGQNSNQPQHF	TGTGTCACCCAGATGGGACAGAATAGCAATCAGCCCCAGCATTTT
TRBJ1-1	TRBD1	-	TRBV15	CATSRMGQVNTEAFF	TGTGCCACCAGCAGAATGGGACAGGTGAACACTGAAGCTTTCTTT
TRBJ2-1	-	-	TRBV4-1	CASSQEFDESSYNEQFF	TGCGCCAGCAGCCAAGAATTCGATGAGAGCTCCTACAATGAGCAGTTCTTC
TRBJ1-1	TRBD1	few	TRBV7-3	CASSPTGGEGTEAFF	TGTGCCAGCAGCCCCACAGGGGGTGAGGGCACTGAAGCTTTCTTT
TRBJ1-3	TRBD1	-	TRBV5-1	CASSLGGQGTGNTIYF	TGCGCCAGCAGCCTAGGAGGACAGGGCACTGGAAACACCATATATTTT
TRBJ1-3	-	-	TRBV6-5	CASSRTTISGNTIYF	TGTGCCAGCAGTCGGACAACGATCTCTGGAAACACCATATATTTT
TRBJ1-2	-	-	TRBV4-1	CASSQEAGRYGYTF	TGCGCCAGCAGCCAAGAAGCAGGCCGCTATGGCTACACCTTC
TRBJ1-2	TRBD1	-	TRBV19	CASSIGTVSYGYTF	TGTGCCAGTAGTATCGGGACAGTGTCTTATGGCTACACCTTC
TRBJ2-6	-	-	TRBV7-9	CASSLGEPGANVLTF	TGTGCCAGCAGCTTAGGCGAACCTGGGGCCAACGTCCTGACTTTC
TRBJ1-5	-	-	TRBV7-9	CASSLSGGAGQPQHF	TGTGCCAGCAGCTTATCCGGGGGAGCGGGTCAGCCCCAGCATTTT